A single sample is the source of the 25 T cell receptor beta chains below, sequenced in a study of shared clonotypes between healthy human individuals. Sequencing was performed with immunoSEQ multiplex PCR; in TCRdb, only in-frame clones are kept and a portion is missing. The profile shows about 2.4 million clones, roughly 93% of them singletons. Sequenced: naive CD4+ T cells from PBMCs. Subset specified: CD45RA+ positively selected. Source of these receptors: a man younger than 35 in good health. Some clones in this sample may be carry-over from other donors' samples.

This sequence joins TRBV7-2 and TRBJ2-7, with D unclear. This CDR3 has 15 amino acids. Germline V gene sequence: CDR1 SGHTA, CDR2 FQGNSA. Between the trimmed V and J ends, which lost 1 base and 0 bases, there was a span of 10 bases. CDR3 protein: CASSLVPISSYEQYF. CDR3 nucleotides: TGTGCCAGCAGCTTAGTCCCCATTAGCTCCTACGAGCAGTACTTC.

This CDR3 is CASSKGGLSPNEQFF. CDR3 in DNA: TGCGCCAGCAGCAAAGGGGGTCTCAGTCCAAATGAGCAGTTCTTC. The rearrangement uses TRBV4-1 and TRBJ2-1; a possible D gene is TRBD1 (6 bases). The germline CDR1 and CDR2 sequences are MGHRA and YSYEKL. This CDR3 is 15 amino acids long. V was trimmed by 5 bases and J by 7 bases, leaving 18 bases between them.

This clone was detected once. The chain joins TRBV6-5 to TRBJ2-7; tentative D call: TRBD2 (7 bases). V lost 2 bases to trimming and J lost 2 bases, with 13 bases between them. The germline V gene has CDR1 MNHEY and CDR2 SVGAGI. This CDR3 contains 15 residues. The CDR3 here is CASSYGGASTYEQYF. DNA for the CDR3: TGTGCCAGCAGTTACGGGGGGGCGAGCACCTACGAGCAGTACTTC.

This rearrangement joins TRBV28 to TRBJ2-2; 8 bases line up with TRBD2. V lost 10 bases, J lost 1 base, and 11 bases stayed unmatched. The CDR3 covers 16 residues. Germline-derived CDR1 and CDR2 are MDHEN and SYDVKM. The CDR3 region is CATTRGGGGNTGELFF. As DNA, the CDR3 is TGTGCCACCACCCGGGGGGGCGGCGGGAACACCGGGGAGCTGTTTTTT.

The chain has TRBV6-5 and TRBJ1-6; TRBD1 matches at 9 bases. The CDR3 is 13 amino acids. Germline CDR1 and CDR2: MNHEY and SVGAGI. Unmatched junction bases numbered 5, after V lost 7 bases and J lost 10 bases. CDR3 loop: CASTQGAGSPLHF. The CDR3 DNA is TGTGCCAGCACACAGGGGGCGGGATCACCCCTCCACTTT.

The DNA of the CDR3 is TGTGCCAGCAGCCTACGGAGGTGGCTCAGGGGTGACAATGAGCAGTTCTTC. Residues: CASSLRRWLRGDNEQFF. The V call is TRBV5-6, the J call TRBJ2-1; D may be TRBD1 (6 bases). CDR1 and CDR2 (germline): SGHDT, YYEEEE. V gave up 4 bases and J gave up 5 bases, with 22 bases separating them. CDR3 size: 17 residues.

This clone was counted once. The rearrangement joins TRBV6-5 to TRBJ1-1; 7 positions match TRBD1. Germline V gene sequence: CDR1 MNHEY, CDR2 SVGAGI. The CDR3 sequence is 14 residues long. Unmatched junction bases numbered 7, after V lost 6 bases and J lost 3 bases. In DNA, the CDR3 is TGTGCCAGCAGACAAAGACAGGGCTACACTGAAGCTTTCTTT. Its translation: CASRQRQGYTEAFF.

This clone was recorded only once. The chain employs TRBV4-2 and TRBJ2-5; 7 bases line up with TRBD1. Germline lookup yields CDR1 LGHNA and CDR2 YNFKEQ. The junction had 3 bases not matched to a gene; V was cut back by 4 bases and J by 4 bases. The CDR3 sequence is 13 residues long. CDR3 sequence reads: CASSRPGGETQYF. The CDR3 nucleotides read TGTGCCAGCAGCCGACCAGGGGGAGAGACCCAGTACTTC.

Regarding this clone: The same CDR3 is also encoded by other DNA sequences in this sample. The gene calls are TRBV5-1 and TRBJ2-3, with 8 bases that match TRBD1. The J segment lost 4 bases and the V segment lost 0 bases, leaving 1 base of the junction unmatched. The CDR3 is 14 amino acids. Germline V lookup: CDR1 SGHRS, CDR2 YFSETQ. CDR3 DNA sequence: TGCGCCAGCAGCTTGGTACAGGGGGCAGATACGCAGTATTTT. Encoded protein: CASSLVQGADTQYF. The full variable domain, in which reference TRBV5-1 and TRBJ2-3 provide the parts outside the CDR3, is KAGVTQTPRYLIKTRGQQVTLSCSPISGHRSVSWYQQTPGQGLQFLFEYFSETQRNKGNFPGRFSGRQFSNSRSEMNVSTLELGDSALYLCASSLVQGADTQYFGPGTRLTVL.

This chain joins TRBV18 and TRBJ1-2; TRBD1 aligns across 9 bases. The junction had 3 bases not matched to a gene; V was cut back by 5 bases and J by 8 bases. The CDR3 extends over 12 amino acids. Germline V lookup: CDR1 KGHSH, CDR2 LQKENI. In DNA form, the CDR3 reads TGTGCCAGCTCATCAACAGGGGGCGGCTACACCTTC. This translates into CASSSTGGGYTF.

Here the CDR3 reads CASRRPPGEDTQYF. Written as DNA, the CDR3 is TGTGCCAGCAGGAGACCTCCTGGGGAAGATACGCAGTATTTT. The chain links TRBV2 to TRBJ2-3; D gene ambiguous. The CDR3 is 14 amino acids. Trimming left V 6 bases short and J 5 bases short, with 15 bases between. The V gene's germline CDR1 is SNHLY and CDR2 FYNNEI.

The CDR3 spells CASSLRLALGETQYF. The DNA for the CDR3 is TGTGCCAGCAGCTTACGGCTGGCGTTGGGGGAGACCCAGTACTTC. The chain joins TRBV11-2 to TRBJ2-5; no reliable D call. V dropped 2 bases and J dropped 5 bases, with 15 bases sitting between them. This CDR3 has 15 amino acids. Germline values: CDR1 SGHAT, CDR2 FQNNGV.

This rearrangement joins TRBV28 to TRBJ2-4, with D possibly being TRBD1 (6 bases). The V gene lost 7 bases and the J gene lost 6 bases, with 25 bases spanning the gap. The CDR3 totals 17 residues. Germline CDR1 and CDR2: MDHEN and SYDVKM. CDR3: CASTPPGTFRGVNIQYF. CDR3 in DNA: TGTGCCAGCACCCCGCCCGGGACATTTCGAGGGGTAAACATTCAGTACTTC.

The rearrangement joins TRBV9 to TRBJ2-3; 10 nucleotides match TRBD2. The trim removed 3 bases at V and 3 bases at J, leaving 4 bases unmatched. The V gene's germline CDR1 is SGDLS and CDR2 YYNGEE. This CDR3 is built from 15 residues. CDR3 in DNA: TGTGCCAGCAGCGGTCTAGCGGGAGTTACAGATACGCAGTATTTT. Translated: CASSGLAGVTDTQYF.

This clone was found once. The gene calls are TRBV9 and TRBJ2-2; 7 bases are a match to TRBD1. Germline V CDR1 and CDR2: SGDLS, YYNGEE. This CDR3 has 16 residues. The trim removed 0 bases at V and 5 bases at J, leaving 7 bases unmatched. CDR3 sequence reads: CASSVVGGARTGELFF. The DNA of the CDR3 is TGTGCCAGCAGCGTAGTAGGGGGCGCGCGGACCGGGGAGCTGTTTTTT. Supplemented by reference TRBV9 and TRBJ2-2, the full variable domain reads DSGVTQTPKHLITATGQRVTLRCSPRSGDLSVYWYQQSLDQGLQFLIQYYNGEERAKGNILERFSAQQFPDLHSELNLSSLELGDSALYFCASSVVGGARTGELFFGEGSRLTVL.

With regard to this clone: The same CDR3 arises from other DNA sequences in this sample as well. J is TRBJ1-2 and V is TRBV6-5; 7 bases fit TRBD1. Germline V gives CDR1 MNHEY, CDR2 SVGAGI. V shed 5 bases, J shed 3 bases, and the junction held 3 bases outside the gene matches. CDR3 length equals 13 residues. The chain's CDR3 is CASSLGQYYGYTF. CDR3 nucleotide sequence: TGTGCCAGCAGTCTGGGACAGTACTATGGCTACACCTTC.

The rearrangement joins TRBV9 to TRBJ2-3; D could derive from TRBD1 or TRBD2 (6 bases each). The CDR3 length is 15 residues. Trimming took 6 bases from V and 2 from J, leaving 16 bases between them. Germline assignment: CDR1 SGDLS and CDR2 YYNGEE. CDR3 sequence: CASTKRGVSTDTQYF. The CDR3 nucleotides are TGTGCCAGCACCAAAAGGGGGGTTTCCACAGATACGCAGTATTTT.

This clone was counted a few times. In DNA form, the CDR3 reads TGTGCCAGCAGTGCTAGCGGCACCGGGGAGCTGTTTTTT. This translates into CASSASGTGELFF. The chain joins TRBV6-5 to TRBJ2-2, with 7 positions matching TRBD2. The CDR3 spans 13 residues. Germline V gene lookup returns CDR1 MNHEY and CDR2 SVGAGI. Trimming cost V 5 bases and J 4 bases; bases outside gene matches: 1.

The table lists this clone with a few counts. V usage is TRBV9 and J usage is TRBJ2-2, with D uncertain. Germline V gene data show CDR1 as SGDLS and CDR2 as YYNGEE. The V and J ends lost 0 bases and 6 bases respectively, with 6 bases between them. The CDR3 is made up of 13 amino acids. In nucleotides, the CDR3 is TGTGCCAGCAGCGTAGACGGCCCCGGGGAGCTGTTTTTT. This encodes CASSVDGPGELFF.

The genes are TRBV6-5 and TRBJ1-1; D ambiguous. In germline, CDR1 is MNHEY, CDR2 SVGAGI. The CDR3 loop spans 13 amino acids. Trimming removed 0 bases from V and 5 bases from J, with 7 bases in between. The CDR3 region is CASSYSGETEAFF. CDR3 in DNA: TGTGCCAGCAGTTACTCCGGGGAAACTGAAGCTTTCTTT.

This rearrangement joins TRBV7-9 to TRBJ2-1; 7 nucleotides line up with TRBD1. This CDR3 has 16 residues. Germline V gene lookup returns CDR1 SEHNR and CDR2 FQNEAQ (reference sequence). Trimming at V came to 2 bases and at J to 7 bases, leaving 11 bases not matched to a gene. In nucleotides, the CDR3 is TGTGCCAGCAGCTTAAGGAAGGGGGCGCTAGGGAATGAGCAGTTCTTC. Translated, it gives CASSLRKGALGNEQFF.

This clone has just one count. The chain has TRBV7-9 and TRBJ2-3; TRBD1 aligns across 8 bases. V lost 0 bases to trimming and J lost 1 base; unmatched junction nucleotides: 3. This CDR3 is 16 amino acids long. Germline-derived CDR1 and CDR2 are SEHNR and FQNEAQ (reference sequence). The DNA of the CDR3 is TGTGCCAGCAGCTTAGCGTACAGGGGGGGCACAGATACGCAGTATTTT. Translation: CASSLAYRGGTDTQYF.

DNA for the CDR3: TGTGCCAGCAGCGTACAGGGCAATCCTACTTACGAGCAGTACTTC. Translated: CASSVQGNPTYEQYF. V gene TRBV9 combines with J gene TRBJ2-7; a possible D gene is TRBD1 (5 bases). Trimming shortened V by 1 base and J by 4 bases, and 15 bases separated the two germline ends. CDR1 is SGDLS, CDR2 YYNGEE, per germline. CDR3 size: 15 residues.

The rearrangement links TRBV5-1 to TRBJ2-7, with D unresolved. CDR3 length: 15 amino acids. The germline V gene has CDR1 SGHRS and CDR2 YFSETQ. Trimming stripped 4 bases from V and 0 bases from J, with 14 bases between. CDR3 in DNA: TGCGCCAGCAGCCGAGGATTTGGCGACTCCTACGAGCAGTACTTC. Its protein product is CASSRGFGDSYEQYF.

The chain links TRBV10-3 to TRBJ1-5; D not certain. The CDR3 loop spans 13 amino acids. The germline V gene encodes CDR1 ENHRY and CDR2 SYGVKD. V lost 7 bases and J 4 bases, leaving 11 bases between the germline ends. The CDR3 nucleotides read TGTGCCATCACGTCGGCAAGAAATCAGCCCCAGCATTTT. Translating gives CAITSARNQPQHF.